This TCR beta chain comes out of a study of cytomegalovirus exposure and HLA in healthy donors. PCR involved 60 Vbeta and 13 Jbeta primers. Measured with immunoSEQ multiplex PCR; TCRdb has only the in-frame clones, and not every one. The sample includes 75,000 to 100,000 clones, 55% to 75% of them seen just once. This clone was counted a few times. Its matching antigen is unknown. Germline and junction disagree at one end, which may indicate a read error. General study points: Owing to their indistinguishability, certain V segments, notably TRBV6-2 and TRBV6-3, were excluded. The study assumed roughly uniform donor sequencing depth for presence/absence analyses. As was reported, the HLA-A and HLA-B alleles of most subjects were accurately predicted from TCR beta sequences.

This CDR3 is built from 15 residues. Germline values: CDR1 SGHVS, CDR2 FQNEAQ. Sequenced sample: PBMCs. The rearrangement joins TRBV7-8 to TRBJ2-5; 15 bases are shared with TRBD2. The TCR originated in a man between 60 and 75 years old in good health and CMV-seronegative. CDR3 region: CASRPEGLAGGPVNF. In DNA form, the CDR3 reads TGTGCCAGCAGGCCAGAGGGACTAGCGGGGGGCCCTGTGAACTTC.